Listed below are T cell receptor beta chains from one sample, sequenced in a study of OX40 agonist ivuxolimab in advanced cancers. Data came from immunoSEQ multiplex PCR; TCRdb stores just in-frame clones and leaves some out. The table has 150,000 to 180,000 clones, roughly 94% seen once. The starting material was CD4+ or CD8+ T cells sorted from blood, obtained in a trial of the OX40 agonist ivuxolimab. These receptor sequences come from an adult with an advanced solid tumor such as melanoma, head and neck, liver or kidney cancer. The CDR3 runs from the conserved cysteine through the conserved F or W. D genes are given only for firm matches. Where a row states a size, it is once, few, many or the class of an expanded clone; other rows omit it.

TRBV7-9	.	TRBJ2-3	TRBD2	TGTGCCAGCAGCTTAGGCGCGCTCCGAAGCGGGGGCACAGATACGCAGTATTTT	CASSLGALRSGGTDTQYF
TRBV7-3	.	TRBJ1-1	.	TGTGCCAGCAGCTTGGACAGCCCGGGTATTACTGAAGCTTTCTTT	CASSLDSPGITEAFF
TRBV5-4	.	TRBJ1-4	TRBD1	TGTGCCAGCAGCAGCGGGACAGGGAGAACTTTTAATGAAAAACTGTTTTTT	CASSSGTGRTFNEKLFF
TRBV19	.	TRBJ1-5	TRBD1	TGTGCCAGTAGTGCCCAGGGGGTGAATCAGCCCCAGCATTTT	CASSAQGVNQPQHF
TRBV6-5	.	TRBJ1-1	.	TGTGCCAGCAGATCTCCCAGGGGGAACACTGAAGCTTTCTTT	CASRSPRGNTEAFF
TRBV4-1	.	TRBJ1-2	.	TGCGCCAGCAGCCAAGACCCCAACAGCCTCCAGGGCTACACCTTC	CASSQDPNSLQGYTF
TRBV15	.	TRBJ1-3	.	TGTGCCACCAGACCCTCGCTGGGCGGCCGGGTAAACACCATATATTTT	CATRPSLGGRVNTIYF
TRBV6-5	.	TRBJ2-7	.	TGTGCCAGCAGTTCCCCCTTCCTGGGGCATTACGAGCAGTACTTC	CASSSPFLGHYEQYF
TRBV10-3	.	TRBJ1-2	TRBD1	TGTGCCATCAGGGACAGGGATAACTATGGCTACACCTTC	CAIRDRDNYGYTF
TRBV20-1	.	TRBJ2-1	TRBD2	TGCAGTGCTGGACTTAGCGGGGGACAGTTCTTC	CSAGLSGGQFF
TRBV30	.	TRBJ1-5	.	TGTGCCTGGAGCGGACATAGCAATCAGCCCCAGCATTTT	CAWSGHSNQPQHF
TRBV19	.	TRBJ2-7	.	TGTGCCAGTAGTATAGCCCGGACAGTCACTTCCTACGAGCAGTACTTC	CASSIARTVTSYEQYF
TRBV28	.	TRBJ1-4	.	TGTGCCAGCAGTTTATATCGACAGCGTAATGAAAAACTGTTTTTT	CASSLYRQRNEKLFF
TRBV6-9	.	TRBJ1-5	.	TGTGCCAGCAGTTACTCGGGAGGGGGTCAGCCCCAGCATTTT	CASSYSGGGQPQHF
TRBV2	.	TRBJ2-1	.	TGTGCCAGCAGTGAATTCGGGACAATGAACTACAATGAGCAGTTCTTC	CASSEFGTMNYNEQFF
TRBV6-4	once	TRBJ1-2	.	TGTGCCAGCAGTGGCGGGACGACTAACTATGGCTACACCTTC	CASSGGTTNYGYTF
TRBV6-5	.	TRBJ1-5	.	TGTGCCAGCAGTTACTCGAGTGGGGGTTCGGGACCCCAGCATTTT	CASSYSSGGSGPQHF
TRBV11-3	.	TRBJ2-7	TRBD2	TGTGCCAGCAGCCAGCGGGGGGGGCACGAGCAGTACTTC	CASSQRGGHEQYF
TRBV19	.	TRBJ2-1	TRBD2	TGTGCCACCACTTTGAGGGGAGGGCCTAACGATGAGCAGTTCTTC	CATTLRGGPNDEQFF
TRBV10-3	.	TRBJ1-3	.	TGTGCCATCAGTGATTATTCGTTGGGCAGATCTGGAAACACCATATATTTT	CAISDYSLGRSGNTIYF
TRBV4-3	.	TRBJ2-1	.	TGCGCCAGCAGCCAAGATTATAGACAGTACAATGAGCAGTTCTTC	CASSQDYRQYNEQFF
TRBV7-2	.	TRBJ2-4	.	TGTGCCAGCAGCTTAGCGTTGGGACCTCGGGGAAACATTCAGTACTTC	CASSLALGPRGNIQYF
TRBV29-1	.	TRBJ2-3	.	TGCAGCGGCGGCGAGCCTGGCACAGATACGCAGTATTTT	CSGGEPGTDTQYF
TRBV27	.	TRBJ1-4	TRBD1	TGTGCCAGCAGTCGCGGGACAGGGAGGTCTAATGAAAAACTGTTTTTT	CASSRGTGRSNEKLFF
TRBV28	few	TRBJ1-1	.	TGTGCCAGCAGACAGGGCCGATTGCCAGCTTTCTTT	CASRQGRLPAFF
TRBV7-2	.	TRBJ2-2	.	TGTGCCAGCAGCTTTAATCCGGGACCGGGCACCGGGGAGCTGTTTTTT	CASSFNPGPGTGELFF
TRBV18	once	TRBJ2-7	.	TGTGCCAGCTTCCCCATTAGGGGTTGGAGAAGACACGAGCAGTACTTC	CASFPIRGWRRHEQYF